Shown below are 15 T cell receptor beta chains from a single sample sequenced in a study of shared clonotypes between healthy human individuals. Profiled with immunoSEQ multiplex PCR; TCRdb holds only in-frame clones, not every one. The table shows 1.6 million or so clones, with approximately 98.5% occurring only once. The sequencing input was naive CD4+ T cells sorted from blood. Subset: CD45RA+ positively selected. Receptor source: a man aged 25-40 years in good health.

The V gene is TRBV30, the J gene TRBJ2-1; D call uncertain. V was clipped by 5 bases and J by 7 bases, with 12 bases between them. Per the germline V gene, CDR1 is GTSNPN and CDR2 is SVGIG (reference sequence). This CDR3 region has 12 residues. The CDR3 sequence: CAWDKLENEQFF. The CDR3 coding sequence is TGTGCCTGGGACAAGCTTGAGAATGAGCAGTTCTTC.

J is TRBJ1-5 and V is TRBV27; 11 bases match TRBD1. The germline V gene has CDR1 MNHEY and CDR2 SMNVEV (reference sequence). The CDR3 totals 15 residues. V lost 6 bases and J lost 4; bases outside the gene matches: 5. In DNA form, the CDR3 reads TGTGCCAGCAGGGGGACAGGGGGACCTAATCAGCCCCAGCATTTT. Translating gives CASRGTGGPNQPQHF.

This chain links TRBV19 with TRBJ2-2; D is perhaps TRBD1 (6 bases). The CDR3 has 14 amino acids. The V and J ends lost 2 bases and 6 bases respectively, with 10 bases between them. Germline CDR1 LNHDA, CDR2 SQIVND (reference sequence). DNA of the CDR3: TGTGCCAGTAGTATACGCAGGACAGCCGGGGAGCTGTTTTTT. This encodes CASSIRRTAGELFF.

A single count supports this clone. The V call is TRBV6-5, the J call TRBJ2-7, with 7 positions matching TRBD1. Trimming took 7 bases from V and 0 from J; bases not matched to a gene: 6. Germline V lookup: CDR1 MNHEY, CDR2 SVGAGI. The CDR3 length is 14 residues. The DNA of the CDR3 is TGTGCCAGCAAGAGGACAGGAGTCTCCTACGAGCAGTACTTC. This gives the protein CASKRTGVSYEQYF.

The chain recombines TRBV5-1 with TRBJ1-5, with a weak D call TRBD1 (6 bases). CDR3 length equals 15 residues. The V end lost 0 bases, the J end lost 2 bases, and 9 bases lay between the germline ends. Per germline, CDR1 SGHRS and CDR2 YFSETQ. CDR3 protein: CASSLVSGGNQPQHF. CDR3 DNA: TGCGCCAGCAGCTTGGTGTCAGGGGGCAATCAGCCCCAGCATTTT.

CDR3 region: CASSQAFTGQGGEKLFF. The DNA of the CDR3 is TGTGCCAGCAGCCAAGCCTTCACAGGACAGGGGGGTGAAAAACTGTTTTTT. The rearrangement uses TRBV4-2 and TRBJ1-4; 10 bases agree with TRBD1. The CDR3 has 17 amino acids. Germline V gene lookup returns CDR1 LGHNA and CDR2 YNFKEQ. Trimming cost V 1 base and J 7 bases; bases outside gene matches: 9.

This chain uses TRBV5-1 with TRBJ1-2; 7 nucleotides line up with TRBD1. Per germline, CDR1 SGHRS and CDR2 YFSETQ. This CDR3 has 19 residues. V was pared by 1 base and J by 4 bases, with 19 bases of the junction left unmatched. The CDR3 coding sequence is TGCGCCAGCAGCTTGTATGTAGTAGGCCTCCAGGGGGTTTCCTATGGCTACACCTTC. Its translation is CASSLYVVGLQGVSYGYTF.

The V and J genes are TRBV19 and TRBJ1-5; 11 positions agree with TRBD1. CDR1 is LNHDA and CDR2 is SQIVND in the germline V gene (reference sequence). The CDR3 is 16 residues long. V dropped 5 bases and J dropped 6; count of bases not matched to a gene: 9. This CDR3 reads CASSFRDRGIGQPQHF. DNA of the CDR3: TGTGCCAGTAGTTTTAGGGACAGGGGGATCGGTCAGCCCCAGCATTTT.

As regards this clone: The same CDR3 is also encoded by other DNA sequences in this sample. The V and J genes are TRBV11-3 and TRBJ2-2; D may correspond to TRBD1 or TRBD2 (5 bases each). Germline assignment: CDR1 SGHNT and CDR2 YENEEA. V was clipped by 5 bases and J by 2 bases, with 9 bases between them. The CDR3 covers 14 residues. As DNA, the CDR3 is TGTGCCAGCAGCCCGGGACCAAACACCGGGGAGCTGTTTTTT. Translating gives CASSPGPNTGELFF.

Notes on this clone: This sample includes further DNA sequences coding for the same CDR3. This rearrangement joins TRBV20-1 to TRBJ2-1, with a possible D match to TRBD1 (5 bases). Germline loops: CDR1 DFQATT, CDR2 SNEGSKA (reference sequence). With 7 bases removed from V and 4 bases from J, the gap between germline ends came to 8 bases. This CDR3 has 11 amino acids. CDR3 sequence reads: CSGQGYNEQFF. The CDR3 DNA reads TGCAGTGGTCAGGGATACAATGAGCAGTTCTTC.

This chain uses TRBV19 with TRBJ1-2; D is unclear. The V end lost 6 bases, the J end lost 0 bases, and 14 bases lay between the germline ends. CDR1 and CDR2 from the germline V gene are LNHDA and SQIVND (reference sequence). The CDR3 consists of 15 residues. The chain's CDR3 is CASSPRGRANYGYTF. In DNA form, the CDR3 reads TGTGCCAGTAGCCCTCGGGGAAGAGCTAACTATGGCTACACCTTC.

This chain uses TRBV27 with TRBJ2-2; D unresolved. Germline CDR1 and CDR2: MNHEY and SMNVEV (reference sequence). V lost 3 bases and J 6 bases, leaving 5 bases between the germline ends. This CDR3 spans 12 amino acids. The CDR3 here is CASSFYSGELFF. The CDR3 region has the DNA TGTGCCAGCAGTTTTTATTCCGGGGAGCTGTTTTTT.

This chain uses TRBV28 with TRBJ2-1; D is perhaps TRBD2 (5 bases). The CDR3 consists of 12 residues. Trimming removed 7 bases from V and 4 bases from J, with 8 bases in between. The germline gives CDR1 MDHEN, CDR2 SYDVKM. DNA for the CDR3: TGTGCCAGCAAAGGAGGTTACAATGAGCAGTTCTTC. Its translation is CASKGGYNEQFF.

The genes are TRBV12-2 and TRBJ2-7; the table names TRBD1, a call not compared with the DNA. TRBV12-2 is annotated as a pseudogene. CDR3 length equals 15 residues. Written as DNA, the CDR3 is TGTGCAAGTCGCTTCCCGTGGCCAAAGTCCTACGAGCAGTACTTC. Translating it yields CASRFPWPKSYEQYF.

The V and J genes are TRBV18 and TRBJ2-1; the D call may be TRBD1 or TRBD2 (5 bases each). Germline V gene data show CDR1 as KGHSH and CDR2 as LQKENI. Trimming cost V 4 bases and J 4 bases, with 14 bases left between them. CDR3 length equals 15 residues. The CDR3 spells CASSRGTGTYNEQFF. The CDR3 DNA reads TGTGCCAGCTCACGGGGGACGGGAACGTACAATGAGCAGTTCTTC. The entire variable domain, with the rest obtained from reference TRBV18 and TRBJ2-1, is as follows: NAGVMQNPRHLVRRRGQEARLRCSPMKGHSHVYWYRQLPEEGLKFMVYLQKENIIDESGMPKERFSAEFPKEGPSILRIQQVVRGDSAAYFCASSRGTGTYNEQFFGPGTRLTVL.